A single sample gave rise to the 16 T cell receptor beta chains below, sequenced in a study of blood T cells in healthy people across ages. The authors ran a second PCR of 7 to 11 cycles using a sample-barcoded 5' primer and a J-beta primer mix. Each CDR3 protein is one row after TCRdb ran MiXCR on the 5' RACE reads. This table has 1.5 million to 2 million distinct CDR3 sequences, approximately 30% appearing once. The sequencing input was blood. These receptors were collected from a woman aged 25 to 39 in good health.

This clonotype was found a few times. The rearrangement joins TRBV3-1 to TRBJ1-5; no firm D call. With 0 bases removed from V and 4 bases from J, the gap between germline ends came to 7 bases. There are 14 residues in the CDR3. Per germline, CDR1 LGHDT and CDR2 YNNKEL (reference sequence). Here the CDR3 DNA reads TGTGCCAGCAGCCAAGAGGGGATGAATCAGCCCCAGCATTTT. Translation gives CASSQEGMNQPQHF.

In this sample, this clonotype turned up a few times. One end of the junction varies from germline; a read error may be responsible. This rearrangement joins TRBV15 to TRBJ2-7; D is ambiguous. This CDR3 has 15 residues. The V gene's germline CDR1 is LNHNV and CDR2 YYDKDF (reference sequence). DNA for the CDR3: TGTGCCACCAGCAGAGATAAAGGGCGGTTATACGGGCAGTACTTC. Residues: CATSRDKGRLYGQYF.

The CDR3 sequence: CSARDLSVSSTDTQYF. CDR3 nucleotides: TGCAGTGCTAGAGATTTGAGCGTTAGTAGCACAGATACGCAGTATTTT. The chain has TRBV20-1 and TRBJ2-3; D remains unclear. Germline V gene lookup returns CDR1 DFQATT and CDR2 SNEGSKA (reference sequence). V was pared by 0 bases and J by 0 bases, with 13 bases between. The CDR3 totals 16 residues.

This clonotype was observed a handful of times. The CDR3 sequence is CASSPEQGFGYTF. In nucleotides, the CDR3 is TGTGCCAGCAGCCCCGAGCAGGGTTTTGGCTACACCTTC. The genes are TRBV7-9 and TRBJ1-2; tentative D call: TRBD1 (5 bases). Germline V gene sequence: CDR1 SEHNR, CDR2 FQNEAQ (reference sequence). The CDR3 runs 13 residues. Trimming removed 5 bases from V and 7 bases from J, with 14 bases in between.

In DNA form, the CDR3 reads TGTGCCAGCAGTCCCGCTTTGGGGGCCCAAGAGACCCAGTACTTC. It translates to CASSPALGAQETQYF. The rearrangement uses TRBV12-3 or TRBV12-4 and TRBJ2-5, with D possibly TRBD1 on 6 matching bases. The V and J ends lost 5 bases and 1 base respectively, with 14 bases between them. The CDR3 totals 15 residues.

V is TRBV20-1 and J is TRBJ2-7; 8 positions match TRBD1. V trimming: 6 bases; J trimming: 5 bases; junction bases outside the gene matches: 15. The CDR3 loop spans 15 amino acids. CDR1 is DFQATT, CDR2 SNEGSKA, per germline (reference sequence). CDR3 in amino acids: CSAARYYRGFNEQYF. CDR3 DNA sequence: TGCAGTGCCGCCCGCTATTACAGGGGGTTCAACGAGCAGTACTTC.

This sequence joins TRBV12-3 or TRBV12-4 and TRBJ1-2; 12 bases align to TRBD1. This CDR3 comprises 16 residues. V lost 3 bases to trimming and J lost 7 bases; unmatched junction nucleotides: 9. The CDR3 bases are TGTGCCAGCAGTTTTGTTCCGGGACAGGGGGCCTTTGGCTACACCTTC. This translates into CASSFVPGQGAFGYTF.

J is TRBJ1-1 and V is TRBV5-1, with D maybe TRBD1 (6 bases). Germline CDR1 is SGHRS and CDR2 is YFSETQ. The CDR3 is 14 residues long. V lost 0 bases, J lost 6 bases, and 12 bases lay in between. Here the CDR3 DNA reads TGCGCCAGCAGCTTGGAAGGGGGGTACGCTGAAGCTTTCTTT. Its translation is CASSLEGGYAEAFF.

The chain is built from TRBV14 and TRBJ1-4; D is undetermined. The germline V gene encodes CDR1 SGHDN and CDR2 FVKESK. The CDR3 totals 13 residues. V shed 4 bases and J shed 11 bases, with 14 bases lying between them. The CDR3 spells CASSPPYFGKLFF. CDR3 bases: TGTGCCAGCAGCCCTCCCTACTTCGGGAAACTGTTTTTT.

This clonotype was counted a few times. The rearrangement joins TRBV29-1 to TRBJ1-2, with a possible D match to TRBD1 (5 bases). Deletions cut 4 bases from V and 1 base from J, with 10 bases between. From germline, CDR1 is SQVTM and CDR2 ANQGSEA. CDR3 length: 13 residues. CDR3 in DNA: TGCAGCGTTGGTGAGGGGTTTAACTATGGCTACACCTTC. It translates to CSVGEGFNYGYTF.

This chain links TRBV5-1 with TRBJ2-5; the D gene could be TRBD1 or TRBD2 (5 bases each). This CDR3 region has 15 residues. V dropped 0 bases and J dropped 5 bases, with 14 bases sitting between them. CDR1 is SGHRS, CDR2 YFSETQ, per germline. CDR3 residues: CASSLVGGSGETQYF. The CDR3 region has the DNA TGCGCCAGCAGCTTGGTTGGGGGATCAGGGGAGACCCAGTACTTC. The variable domain in full, completed from reference TRBV5-1 and TRBJ2-5, reads KAGVTQTPRYLIKTRGQQVTLSCSPISGHRSVSWYQQTPGQGLQFLFEYFSETQRNKGNFPGRFSGRQFSNSRSEMNVSTLELGDSALYLCASSLVGGSGETQYFGPGTRLLVL.

This clonotype was recorded once. At one boundary the junction diverges from the germline segment, which might be a read error. The chain uses TRBV7-6 and TRBJ2-3; TRBD2 agrees at 10 bases. This CDR3 spans 17 amino acids. Germline V gene lookup returns CDR1 SGHVS and CDR2 FNYEAQ. Written as DNA, the CDR3 is TGTGCCGGCAGCTTAGGTAGCGGGGGGAACCGACCCGATACGCAGTATTTT. Amino acids: CAGSLGSGGNRPDTQYF.

This clonotype came up many times. Here the CDR3 reads CASSQTGLQFF. CDR3 DNA: TGTGCCAGCAGCCAGACAGGGTTACAGTTCTTC. The V gene is TRBV6-5, the J gene TRBJ2-1; 7 bases fit TRBD1. From germline, CDR1 is MNHEY and CDR2 SVGAGI. The CDR3 extends over 11 amino acids. J gave up 13 bases and V 6 bases, and 6 bases lay outside the gene matches.

This chain joins TRBV6-6 and TRBJ1-5; the D gene is possibly TRBD1 (5 bases). Trimming pared 7 bases from V and 0 bases from J, leaving 10 bases between. The germline CDR1 and CDR2 sequences are MNHNY and SVGAGI (reference sequence). The CDR3 has 14 residues. The CDR3 DNA is TGTGCCAGCACAGAGACAGCTAGCAATCAGCCCCAGCATTTT. The encoded protein is CASTETASNQPQHF.

The rearrangement uses TRBV20-1 and TRBJ2-1, with D possibly matching TRBD2 (6 bases). Per the germline V gene, CDR1 is DFQATT and CDR2 is SNEGSKA (reference sequence). The length of the CDR3 is 15 residues. V was pared by 3 bases and J by 5 bases, with 17 bases between. The CDR3: CSASSVKRADNEQFF. The DNA for the CDR3 is TGCAGTGCTAGTTCTGTCAAGCGGGCCGACAATGAGCAGTTCTTC.

This clonotype has just a few counts. The chain employs TRBV11-2 and TRBJ1-1; unclear D gene. The germline V gene has CDR1 SGHAT and CDR2 FQNNGV. Trimming removed 5 bases from V and 7 bases from J, with 11 bases in between. This CDR3 region has 12 residues. CDR3 in amino acids: CASSPFRREAFF. The DNA for the CDR3 is TGTGCCAGCAGCCCATTTCGGCGTGAAGCTTTCTTT. The full variable domain, completed using reference TRBV11-2 and TRBJ1-1, is EAGVAQSPRYKIIEKRQSVAFWCNPISGHATLYWYQQILGQGPKLLIQFQNNGVVDDSQLPKDRFSAERLKGVDSTLKIQPAKLEDSAVYLCASSPFRREAFFGQGTRLTVV.